The entry below gives a single TCR beta chain sequence along with its context. Antigen unknown. This entry comes from a study of shared clonotypes between healthy human individuals. Study-wide findings and caveats: The diversity represented, both genetic and in exposure history, was limited by few donors.

The CDR3 has 17 residues. Trimming removed 0 bases at V and 4 bases at J, with 18 bases between. Germline V CDR1 and CDR2: GTSNPN, SVGIG (reference sequence). Study donors comprised healthy, HIV-negative adults devoid of recent acute infection or vaccination. Profiled with immunoSEQ multiplex PCR; TCRdb holds only in-frame clones, not every one. The repertoire holds hundreds of thousands of clones, about four fifths seen once, with about 12% in the top ten. The chain combines TRBV30 with TRBJ1-4; D is unresolved. The sequenced sample was PBMCs. This receptor was obtained from a woman in her thirties or forties in good health. Some clones in this sample may be carry-over from other donors' samples. CDR3 sequence (DNA): TGTGCCTGGAGTGTACCTAATGGGCAGGCGATTAATGAAAAACTGTTTTTT. This sequence encodes CAWSVPNGQAINEKLFF.